This TCR beta chain was captured by sequencing in a study of molecular identifiers for immune sequencing clone quantification (dated 2018 in TCRdb). Concerning the study at large: For a replicate experiment, RNA from approximately 20,000 or 100,000 naive CD8 T cells was divided into five aliquots, of which four were sequenced. This methods study benchmarked molecular-identifier clustering-based TCR repertoire sequencing (MIDCIRS) and TCR RNA copy counting, using CD8 T cells to do so. What the research found in general, with its limitations: Identical TCR molecules sharing a barcode could cause highly expanded clone sizes to be underestimated. The naive libraries included spiked-in Jurkat TCR RNA (10 copies' worth), and this RNA is not part of the donor repertoire. Spiked-in Jurkat TCR RNA equivalent to a single cell was reported to be detectable even among 850,000 to 1,000,000 naive CD8 T cells. Modeling indicated around 2.7 TCR RNA copies recovered per cell, compared with around 10 by digital PCR, which implies a capture efficiency of 25% to 35%. Without barcode sub-clustering, chimeric consensus sequences inflated TCR diversity; chimeras reached as high as 47%. In CMV-specific effector cells, clones with more than 20 RNA copies accounted for over 97% of molecules, whereas in naive cells such clones accounted for under 1%.

Comments on this clonotype: It lacks a known antigen. The junction departs from germline at one end; a sequencing error may be responsible.

The library was made by PCR. The sequencing machine was an Illumina HiSeq 4000. Bulk TCR libraries were generated as previously described, with the TCR primers listed in Table S5 used. The Qiagen AllPrep DNA/RNA kit was used to purify total RNA. Before analysis, reads from multiple sequencing runs of the same library were pooled. Under the source paper's analysis protocol: Reads were retained only if an exact TCR constant sequence was present, and the retained reads were trimmed to 150 nt and grouped according to their 12-nt molecular barcodes. Reads in each barcode group were sub-clustered using a 15% Levenshtein threshold, and a quality-weighted consensus sequence was built for each RNA molecule. Non-functional sequences were removed, as were lower-count sequences one edit away from another. On the basis of fitting two negative binomial distributions, barcode sub-clusters with fewer than 20% of the maximum read count were discarded. The public reads were reanalyzed by TCRdb: fastp trimming at Q25, MiXCR alignment, in-frame beta chains only. Merged by CDR3 protein, the rows form single entries marked with the most common genes and DNA. The V and J calls were not made by the authors but by TCRdb's processing. This sample comprises fewer than 350,000 distinct CDR3 sequences, about a fifth of them detected only once. Approximately 0.8% of the sample lies in the top ten.

Libraries of naive CD8 T cells were built from anywhere between about 17,000 and 1,000,000 sorted cells, with 10%, 30% or 50% of the purified RNA used. On a BD FACSAria II, naive CD8 T cells were FACS-sorted as CD8+CD4-CCR7+CD45RA+ and collected into RLT Plus buffer. Roughly nine TCR copies' worth of Jurkat RNA were spiked into about 20,000-1,000,000 naive CD8 T cell samples to test detection sensitivity. Enrichment of CD8 T cells was done with RosetteSep CD8+ T Cell Enrichment Cocktail plus Ficoll-Paque, and ACK red cell lysis came afterward. From cysteine to phenylalanine, the CDR3 is 14 amino acids long. Just CDR3 DNA is preserved here, 42 bases in frame from base 1. CDR1 and CDR2 were assigned from the germline V gene as MNHEY and SVGEGT.

The chain is assembled from TRBV6-2 or TRBV6-3 and TRBJ2-3; possibly the D gene is TRBD2, per 6 matching bases. Sequenced: naive CD8+ T cells from blood, with Jurkat cell RNA spiked in. This sample's cell subset or site label indicates: FACS-sorted CD8+CD4-CCR7+CD45RA+ naive T cells. The receptor was isolated from a human donor in good health. Some libraries in this study had Jurkat cell RNA spiked in. The CDR3 has the sequence CAGSYWLGGDTQYF. At the DNA level, the sequence is TGTGCCGGCAGTTACTGGCTGGGGGGAGATACGCAGTATTTT.